Listed here are 9 T cell receptor beta chains from one sample, sequenced in a study of blood T cells in healthy people across ages. It was with a sample-barcoded 5' primer and a J-beta primer mix that a second PCR of roughly 6 to 12 cycles was run. One entry per CDR3 protein, called by TCRdb with MiXCR from the 5' RACE reads. The table shows some 1.8 million distinct CDR3 sequences, with about two fifths occurring only once. Sequencing used blood. The receptors come from a human donor in good health.

This clonotype was seen a few times. V gene TRBV29-1 combines with J gene TRBJ1-5; D not resolved. The CDR3 spans 14 residues. Germline V gene sequence: CDR1 SQVTM, CDR2 ANQGSEA. Trimming shortened V by 0 bases and J by 7 bases, and 13 bases separated the two germline ends. The chain's CDR3 is CSVEEGGIGQPQHF. CDR3 DNA: TGCAGCGTTGAAGAGGGAGGGATAGGGCAGCCCCAGCATTTT. The full variable domain, its missing parts supplied by reference TRBV29-1 and TRBJ1-5, is SAVISQKPSRDICQRGTSLTIQCQVDSQVTMMFWYRQQPGQSLTLIATANQGSEATYESGFVIDKFPISRPNLTFSTLTVSNMSPEDSSIYLCSVEEGGIGQPQHFGDGTRLSIL.

Comments on this clonotype: At one end the junction does not follow the germline gene, possibly because of a read error. V and J are TRBV28 and TRBJ2-1; D is possibly TRBD1 (5 bases). This CDR3 is 16 amino acids long. Germline CDR1 and CDR2: MDHEN and SYDVKM. The CDR3 DNA reads as TGTGCCAGCAGCTGCGGACACGCGGACGTCTACAATGAGCGGTTCTTC. Translation: CASSCGHADVYNERFF.

V usage is TRBV4-1 and J usage is TRBJ2-1; D might be TRBD2 (5 bases). Trimming removed 0 bases at V and 4 bases at J, with 13 bases between. Germline V lookup: CDR1 MGHRA, CDR2 YSYEKL. The CDR3 loop spans 16 amino acids. Here the CDR3 reads CASSQDRTGWYNEQFF. The CDR3, as DNA: TGCGCCAGCAGCCAAGATCGAACGGGGTGGTACAATGAGCAGTTCTTC.

This rearrangement joins TRBV6-1 to TRBJ1-2; possibly TRBD1 for D (6 bases). Germline V gene data show CDR1 as MNHNS and CDR2 as SASEGT. The CDR3 has 13 amino acids. V was pared by 6 bases and J by 3 bases, with 11 bases between. The CDR3 loop is CASRLTGHYGYTF. The CDR3 DNA follows: TGTGCCAGCAGATTGACAGGACACTATGGCTACACCTTC.

The chain links TRBV7-2 to TRBJ2-5; a possible D gene is TRBD2 (6 bases). With 5 bases removed from V and 1 base from J, the gap between germline ends came to 11 bases. There are 14 residues in the CDR3. CDR1 is SGHTA, CDR2 FQGNSA, per germline. CDR3 DNA: TGTGCCAGCAGCCGGCGGGACGGCCAAGAGACCCAGTACTTC. Its protein is CASSRRDGQETQYF.

This clonotype was picked up a small number of times. The chain joins TRBV7-9 to TRBJ2-1; D is unclear. The CDR3 is 13 residues long. V was shortened by 7 bases and J by 5 bases, with 12 bases between the two germline ends. CDR1 is SEHNR and CDR2 is FQNEAQ in the germline V gene (reference sequence). The CDR3 is CASNRPGDNEQFF. The DNA of the CDR3 is TGTGCCAGCAACCGTCCGGGCGACAATGAGCAGTTCTTC.

This clonotype was counted between two and nine times. J is TRBJ1-4 and V is TRBV5-1; D is possibly TRBD1 (5 bases). Germline CDR1 is SGHRS and CDR2 is YFSETQ. This CDR3 spans 14 amino acids. Trimming left V 0 bases short and J 3 bases short, with 6 bases between. The CDR3 DNA reads as TGCGCCAGCAGCTTGGAGACAGCTAATGAAAAACTGTTTTTT. Protein sequence: CASSLETANEKLFF.

The chain has TRBV7-8 and TRBJ1-2; D ambiguous. Germline loops: CDR1 SGHVS, CDR2 FQNEAQ. Trimming removed 8 bases at V and 6 bases at J, with 19 bases between. CDR3 length equals 14 residues. The CDR3 protein is CASGRTREANGYTF. CDR3 in DNA: TGTGCCAGCGGCCGCACCCGGGAGGCGAATGGCTACACCTTC.

This chain joins TRBV7-9 and TRBJ1-1; 7 bases line up with TRBD1. The CDR3 length is 15 residues. Germline CDR1 is SEHNR and CDR2 is FQNEAQ (reference sequence). V lost 4 bases, J lost 11 bases, and 16 bases stayed unmatched. The CDR3 bases are TGTGCCAGCAGCTCTTCAGGGACAGCCAGTCTGAGGGCTTTCTTT. It yields the protein CASSSSGTASLRAFF.